These T cell receptor beta chains were read from a single sample in a study of T cell changes during pregnancy in multiple sclerosis. TCRdb's copy holds only in-frame clones and misses some; the assay was immunoSEQ multiplex PCR. The profile shows around 100,000 clones, around 93% of them singletons. The source was peripheral blood, collected before pregnancy. The receptors were sampled from a female donor with multiple sclerosis, enrolled in a pregnancy study. The CDR3 runs from the conserved cysteine through the conserved F or W. D genes are given only for firm matches. Rows give clone size only sometimes, using once, few, many, or a class for an expanded clone.

CDR3 length	V gene	D gene	clone size	J gene	CDR3 protein	CDR3 DNA
15	TRBV4-2	TRBD2	NA	TRBJ2-7	CASSQESSGSYEQYF	TGTGCCAGCAGCCAAGAGTCTAGCGGGAGCTACGAGCAGTACTTC
13	TRBV2	NA	NA	TRBJ1-1	CASSAGVSTEAFF	TGTGCCAGCAGTGCGGGGGTCTCCACTGAAGCTTTCTTT
16	TRBV28	NA	NA	TRBJ1-5	CASSSERGGGNQPQHF	TGTGCCAGCAGTTCGGAGAGGGGGGGTGGCAATCAGCCCCAGCATTTT
13	TRBV30	NA	NA	TRBJ2-7	CAWGFGSVHEQYF	TGTGCCTGGGGCTTCGGGAGTGTCCACGAGCAGTACTTC
14	TRBV19	TRBD1	NA	TRBJ2-7	CASSIGQGAREQYF	TGTGCCAGTAGTATCGGGCAGGGGGCTCGGGAGCAGTACTTC
11	TRBV5-1	NA	once	TRBJ2-1	CASSLSYEQFF	TGCGCCAGCAGCTTATCATATGAGCAGTTCTTC
15	TRBV28	TRBD1	NA	TRBJ2-7	CASSPDRDTSYEQYF	TGTGCCAGCAGTCCCGACAGGGACACCTCCTACGAGCAGTACTTC
16	TRBV28	TRBD1	NA	TRBJ2-7	CASSLTGTGVRSEQYF	TGTGCCAGCAGCCTCACCGGGACAGGGGTGCGTAGCGAGCAGTACTTC
14	TRBV19	NA	NA	TRBJ1-5	CASSIPLHNQPQHF	TGTGCCAGTAGTATTCCATTACACAATCAGCCCCAGCATTTT
15	TRBV5-6	TRBD2	NA	TRBJ2-1	CASSYGLAGGNEQFF	TGTGCCAGCAGCTACGGACTAGCGGGAGGCAATGAGCAGTTCTTC
14	TRBV5-6	NA	NA	TRBJ2-5	CASSWGGAGETQYF	TGTGCCAGCAGCTGGGGGGGGGCCGGGGAGACCCAGTACTTC
18	TRBV27	TRBD2	NA	TRBJ2-1	CASSLPHRIAGVRNEQFF	TGTGCCAGCAGTTTACCCCACAGGATAGCGGGAGTGAGGAATGAGCAGTTCTTC
15	TRBV2	TRBD2	NA	TRBJ2-1	CASSPLAGGVDEQFF	TGTGCCAGCAGTCCCCTAGCGGGAGGGGTGGATGAGCAGTTCTTC
14	TRBV5-1	NA	NA	TRBJ2-1	CASSGGNSYNEQFF	TGCGCCAGCAGCGGGGGCAACTCCTACAATGAGCAGTTCTTC
15	TRBV14	NA	NA	TRBJ1-1	CASSQGSTGRSGAFF	TGTGCCAGCAGCCAAGGGTCCACAGGTCGCTCCGGAGCTTTCTTT
15	TRBV10-3	TRBD2	NA	TRBJ2-1	CAIRGTSGIDGEQFF	TGTGCCATCAGGGGGACTAGCGGGATTGACGGTGAGCAGTTCTTC
15	TRBV11-2	TRBD1	NA	TRBJ1-2	CASSLDQGANYGYTF	TGTGCCAGCAGCTTAGATCAGGGGGCGAACTATGGCTACACCTTC
13	TRBV27	NA	NA	TRBJ2-7	CASRGRSHYEQYF	TGTGCCAGCCGCGGGCGGTCACACTACGAGCAGTACTTC
16	TRBV7-9	TRBD1	NA	TRBJ1-1	CASSPTQQGRNTEAFF	TGTGCCAGCAGCCCGACCCAACAGGGGAGGAACACTGAAGCTTTCTTT
13	TRBV29-1	TRBD2	NA	TRBJ2-1	CSGGLAEYNEQFF	TGCAGCGGGGGACTAGCGGAATACAATGAGCAGTTCTTC
14	TRBV7-8	TRBD2	NA	TRBJ2-5	CASSLGLAGETQYF	TGTGCCAGCAGCTTAGGGCTAGCGGGAGAGACCCAGTACTTC
15	TRBV19	NA	NA	TRBJ2-1	CASSIHRGGRVEQFF	TGTGCCAGTAGTATCCACAGGGGGGGGAGAGTAGAGCAGTTCTTC
15	TRBV10-1	TRBD2	NA	TRBJ2-3	CASSPGLAGADTQYF	TGCGCCAGCAGTCCGGGACTAGCGGGAGCAGATACGCAGTATTTT
17	TRBV7-6	NA	NA	TRBJ2-7	CASSPRPESSGPYEQYF	TGTGCCAGCAGCCCCCGCCCGGAGAGTAGCGGTCCCTACGAGCAGTACTTC
12	TRBV29-1	NA	NA	TRBJ2-3	CSVGLYTDTQYF	TGCAGCGTCGGACTATACACAGATACGCAGTATTTT
17	TRBV4-3	TRBD2	once	TRBJ2-2	CASSQDGLAGDTGELFF	TGCGCCAGCAGCCAAGATGGGCTAGCGGGAGACACCGGGGAGCTGTTTTTT
15	TRBV21-1	NA	NA	TRBJ1-1	CASRRYKRGGTEAFF	TGTGCCAGCAGGCGCTATAAGAGGGGGGGCACTGAAGCTTTCTTT
14	TRBV6-1	NA	NA	TRBJ1-2	CASSEAAILEGYTF	TGTGCCAGCAGTGAGGCGGCCATCCTAGAGGGCTACACCTTC
12	TRBV5-4	NA	NA	TRBJ2-1	CASRTGGDEQFF	TGTGCCAGCAGGACAGGTGGGGACGAGCAGTTCTTC
13	TRBV7-9	NA	NA	TRBJ2-7	CASSFRGSYEQYF	TGTGCCAGCAGCTTCCGGGGAAGCTACGAGCAGTACTTC
16	TRBV4-3	NA	NA	TRBJ1-5	CASSQDWSASKQPQHF	TGCGCCAGCAGCCAAGATTGGTCAGCTAGCAAGCAGCCCCAGCATTTT
11	TRBV19	NA	once	TRBJ2-7	CASSRGDEQYF	TGTGCCAGTAGTAGGGGCGACGAGCAGTACTTC
17	TRBV7-9	TRBD1	few	TRBJ1-3	CASSPTGQVGSGNTIYF	TGTGCCAGCAGCCCGACGGGACAGGTCGGGTCTGGAAACACCATATATTTT
15	TRBV6-1	TRBD1	NA	TRBJ1-3	CASSPQGEMANTIYF	TGTGCCAGCAGTCCCCAGGGGGAGATGGCGAACACCATATATTTT
14	TRBV30	NA	NA	TRBJ2-1	CAWATGSGYNEQFF	TGTGCCTGGGCGACAGGGAGCGGGTACAATGAGCAGTTCTTC
14	TRBV6-5	NA	NA	TRBJ2-7	CASQGNTGPYEQYF	TGTGCCAGCCAAGGGAACACAGGTCCCTACGAGCAGTACTTC
16	TRBV9	TRBD2	NA	TRBJ2-1	CASSVISGSSYNEQFF	TGTGCCAGCAGCGTGATTAGCGGGAGCTCCTACAATGAGCAGTTCTTC
17	TRBV25-1	TRBD1	NA	TRBJ1-4	CASSEQGQGATNEKLFF	TGTGCCAGCAGTGAACAGGGACAGGGGGCAACTAATGAAAAACTGTTTTTT
15	TRBV29-1	TRBD2	NA	TRBJ2-3	CSVEDSGGSTDTQYF	TGCAGCGTTGAGGATAGCGGGGGTAGCACAGATACGCAGTATTTT
14	TRBV25-1	NA	NA	TRBJ2-5	CASRASQYQETQYF	TGTGCCAGCCGAGCTAGCCAGTACCAAGAGACCCAGTACTTC
12	TRBV5-1	NA	NA	TRBJ2-5	CASSFRDTAQYF	TGCGCCAGCAGCTTCCGGGACACTGCCCAGTACTTC
17	TRBV30	TRBD1	NA	TRBJ1-1	CAWSVSLSKKGASEAFF	TGTGCCTGGAGTGTATCCCTCAGTAAAAAGGGGGCCTCTGAAGCTTTCTTT